This T cell receptor beta chain was documented in a study of blood T cell repertoires in COVID-19. Study-level information: Sources were T cells, B-cell-depleted T cells, or PBMCs; the material itself was cDNA or gDNA.

A note on this clone: In the same sample, other DNA sequences code for this CDR3.

The CDR3 loop spans 15 amino acids. Germline assignment: CDR1 MNHEY and CDR2 SVGAGI. V was trimmed by 0 bases and J by 1 base, leaving 10 bases between them. The data were produced by immunoSEQ multiplex PCR, yet TCRdb's version contains in-frame clones alone and is incomplete. The sample includes about 250,000 clones, approximately 88% of them seen just once. The chain recombines TRBV6-5 with TRBJ2-7, with D perhaps matching TRBD2 (6 bases). The sample was peripheral blood. The source is a woman in her twenties or thirties with acute or convalescent COVID-19. CDR3 residues: CASSYSRDSSYEQYF. The CDR3 nucleotides read TGTGCCAGCAGTTACTCCCGGGACTCGTCCTACGAGCAGTACTTC.